The next 4 T cell receptor beta chains were all read from a single sample in a study of cytotoxic CD8 clonotypes in ibrutinib-treated CLL. Libraries were prepared by immunoSEQ multiplex PCR; TCRdb keeps only in-frame clonotypes and omits some of them. The sample contains roughly 220,000 clones, 70% of which appear only once. The sequencing used PBMCs, collected after 12 months of ibrutinib treatment. All receptors come from a human donor with chronic lymphocytic leukemia.

This clone was seen just once. The junction does not match germline at one end; this may be a read error. The chain is built from TRBV29-1 and TRBJ1-1; TRBD1 matches at 7 bases. The germline V gene encodes CDR1 SQVTM and CDR2 ANQGSEA. The CDR3 has 14 amino acids. CDR3 in amino acids: CSVEEHTGVWEAFF. For the CDR3, the DNA is TGCAGCGTCGAAGAGCACACAGGGGTTTGGGAAGCTTTCTTT. Drawing the rest from reference TRBV29-1 and TRBJ1-1, the complete variable domain is SAVISQKPSRDICQRGTSLTIQCQVDSQVTMMFWYRQQPGQSLTLIATANQGSEATYESGFVIDKFPISRPNLTFSTLTVSNMSPEDSSIYLCSVEEHTGVWEAFFGQGTRLTVV.

V is TRBV5-3 and J is TRBJ2-1; D not resolved. TRBV5-3 falls under the ORF class, with uncertain function. This CDR3 is built from 13 residues. V was pared by 4 bases and J by 10 bases, with 15 bases between. The CDR3 nucleotides are TGTGCCAGAAGCCGCAACTGGACCGGAGAGCAGTTCTTC. This translates into CARSRNWTGEQFF.

The chain recombines TRBV9 with TRBJ2-1, with 10 bases matching TRBD2. Germline loops: CDR1 SGDLS, CDR2 YYNGEE. After removal of 4 bases from V and 0 bases from J, the junction contained 4 bases not matched to a gene. There are 16 residues in the CDR3. This CDR3 reads CASSSSGSLSYNEQFF. DNA for the CDR3: TGTGCCAGCAGCTCTAGCGGGAGTCTCTCCTACAATGAGCAGTTCTTC. Full variable domain (remainder filled in from reference TRBV9 and TRBJ2-1): DSGVTQTPKHLITATGQRVTLRCSPRSGDLSVYWYQQSLDQGLQFLIQYYNGEERAKGNILERFSAQQFPDLHSELNLSSLELGDSALYFCASSSSGSLSYNEQFFGPGTRLTVL.

This clone turned up a few times. The CDR3 sequence is CASSGYSSEKPYEQYF. The DNA of the CDR3 is TGTGCCAGCAGCGGATACTCTAGCGAAAAACCCTACGAGCAGTACTTC. The chain combines TRBV9 with TRBJ2-7; tentatively, D is TRBD2 (6 bases). The V gene lost 3 bases and the J gene lost 2 bases, with 18 bases spanning the gap. Germline CDR1 and CDR2: SGDLS and YYNGEE. The CDR3 covers 16 residues.